The clone carrying this TCR beta chain was observed many times. Its antigen is not identified. These data belong to a study of T-cell reconstitution after alpha-beta-depleted transplantation in children. For TCRbeta, the library was prepared with unique molecular identifiers. TCRdb recomputed calls from the PCR reads with MiXCR, one row per CDR3 protein. The sample records fewer than 750,000 distinct CDR3 sequences, around 23% being singletons. Whole-study findings and limits: Once a year had passed after transplant, T-cell counts and diversity came mostly from newly produced T cells. Surviving recipient T cells and thymic progenitors accounted for the high day-60 TCRbeta diversity observed in some patients. The origin of alpha-beta T cells about two months after transplant was reportedly several hundred expanded graft clones.

The specimen was PBMCs, mostly from graft donor cells, collected 360 days after TCRalphabeta/CD19-depleted stem cell transplant. The origin of this receptor is a boy less than two years old who had a stem cell transplant for acute myeloid leukemia, so the T cells may come from the graft donor.

Here the CDR3 DNA reads TGTGCCAGCAGCCCGAGGGAGGGGTCGAGCTCCTACAATGAGCAGTTCTTC. It codes for CASSPREGSSSYNEQFF. The chain is built from TRBV7-2 and TRBJ2-1, with TRBD2 matching 7 bases. The trim removed 5 bases at V and 0 bases at J, leaving 10 bases unmatched. Germline CDR1 SGHTA, CDR2 FQGNSA. The CDR3 covers 17 residues.